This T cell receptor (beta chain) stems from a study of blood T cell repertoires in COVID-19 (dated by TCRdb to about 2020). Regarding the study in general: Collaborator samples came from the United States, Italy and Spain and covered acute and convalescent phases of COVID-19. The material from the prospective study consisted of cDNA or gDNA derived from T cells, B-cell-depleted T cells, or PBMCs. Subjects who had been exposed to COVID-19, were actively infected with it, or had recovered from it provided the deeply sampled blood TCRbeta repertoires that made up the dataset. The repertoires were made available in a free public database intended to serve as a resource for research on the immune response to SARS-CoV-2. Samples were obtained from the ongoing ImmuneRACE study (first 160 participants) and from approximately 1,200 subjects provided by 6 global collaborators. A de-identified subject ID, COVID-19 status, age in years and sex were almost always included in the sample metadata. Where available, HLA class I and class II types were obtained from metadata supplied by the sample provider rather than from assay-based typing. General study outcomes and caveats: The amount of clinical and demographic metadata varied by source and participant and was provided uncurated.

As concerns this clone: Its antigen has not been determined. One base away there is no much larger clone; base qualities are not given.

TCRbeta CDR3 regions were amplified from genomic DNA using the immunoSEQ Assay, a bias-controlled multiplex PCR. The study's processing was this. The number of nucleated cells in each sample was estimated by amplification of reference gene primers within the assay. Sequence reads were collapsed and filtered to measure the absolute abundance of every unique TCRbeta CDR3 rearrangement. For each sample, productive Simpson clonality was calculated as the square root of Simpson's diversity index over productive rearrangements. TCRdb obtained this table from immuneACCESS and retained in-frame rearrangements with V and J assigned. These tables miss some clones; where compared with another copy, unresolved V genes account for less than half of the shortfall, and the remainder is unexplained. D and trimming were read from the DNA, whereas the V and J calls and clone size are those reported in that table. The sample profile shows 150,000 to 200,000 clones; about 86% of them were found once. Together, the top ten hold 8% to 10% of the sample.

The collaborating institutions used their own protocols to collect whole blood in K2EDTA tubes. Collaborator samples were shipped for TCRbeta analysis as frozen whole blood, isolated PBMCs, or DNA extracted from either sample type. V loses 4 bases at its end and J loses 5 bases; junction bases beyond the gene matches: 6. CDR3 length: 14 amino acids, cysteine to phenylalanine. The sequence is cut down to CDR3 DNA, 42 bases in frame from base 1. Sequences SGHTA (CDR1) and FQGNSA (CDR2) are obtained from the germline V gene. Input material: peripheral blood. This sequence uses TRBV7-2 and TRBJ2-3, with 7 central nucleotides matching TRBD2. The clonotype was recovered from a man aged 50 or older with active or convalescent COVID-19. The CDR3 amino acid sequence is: CASSSGLGLDTQYF. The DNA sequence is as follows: TGTGCCAGCAGCTCTGGACTAGGCCTAGATACGCAGTATTTT.